The source of this T cell receptor beta chain is a study of PD-L1 blockade in urothelial cancer. Turning to the study itself: Patients previously received 0 to 3 chemotherapy regimens.

Libraries were prepared by immunoSEQ multiplex PCR; TCRdb keeps only in-frame clonotypes and omits some of them. The sample carries approximately 100,000 clones, about 85% recorded once. Trimming shortened V by 5 bases and J by 6 bases, and 13 bases separated the two germline ends. The germline gives CDR1 MDHEN, CDR2 SYDVKM. The CDR3 has 13 residues. This TCR was recovered from a man aged 50-60 years with urothelial cancer. The chain is built from TRBV28 and TRBJ1-1; unclear D gene. The input for sequencing was PBMCs, taken around atezolizumab (anti-PD-L1) treatment. The CDR3 spells CASSTPGLPEAFF. The CDR3 coding sequence is TGTGCCAGCAGTACTCCAGGATTACCTGAAGCTTTCTTT.